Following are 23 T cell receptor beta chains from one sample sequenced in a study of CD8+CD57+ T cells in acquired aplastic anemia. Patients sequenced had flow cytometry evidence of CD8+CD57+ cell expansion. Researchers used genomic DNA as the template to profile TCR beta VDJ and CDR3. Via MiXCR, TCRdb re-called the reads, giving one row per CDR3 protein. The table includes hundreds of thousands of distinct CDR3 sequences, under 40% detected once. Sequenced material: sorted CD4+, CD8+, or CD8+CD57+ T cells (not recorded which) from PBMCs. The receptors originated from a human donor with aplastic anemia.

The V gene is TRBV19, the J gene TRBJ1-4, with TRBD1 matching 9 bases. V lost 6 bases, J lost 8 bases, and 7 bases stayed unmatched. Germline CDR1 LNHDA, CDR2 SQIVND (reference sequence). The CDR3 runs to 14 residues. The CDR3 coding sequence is TGTGCCAGTAGACCGGGACAGGGAAGCGAAAAACTGTTTTTT. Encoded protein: CASRPGQGSEKLFF.

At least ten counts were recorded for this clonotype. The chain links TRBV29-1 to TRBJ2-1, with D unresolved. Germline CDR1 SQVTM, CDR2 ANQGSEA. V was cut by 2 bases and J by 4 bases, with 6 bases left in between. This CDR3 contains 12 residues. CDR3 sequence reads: CSVETDYNEQFF. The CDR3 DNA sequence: TGCAGCGTTGAAACGGATTACAATGAGCAGTTCTTC.

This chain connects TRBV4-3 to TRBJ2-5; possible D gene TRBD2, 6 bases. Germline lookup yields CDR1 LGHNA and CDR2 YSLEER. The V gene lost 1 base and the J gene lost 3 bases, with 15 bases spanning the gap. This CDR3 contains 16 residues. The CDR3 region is CASSQGRRRGEETQYF. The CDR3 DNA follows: TGCGCCAGCAGCCAAGGCCGCCGGCGGGGAGAAGAGACCCAGTACTTC.

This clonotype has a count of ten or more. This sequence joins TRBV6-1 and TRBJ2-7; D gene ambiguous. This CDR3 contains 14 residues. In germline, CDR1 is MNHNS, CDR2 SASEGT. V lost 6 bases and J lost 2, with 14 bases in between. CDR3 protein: CASRTSGGPYEQYF. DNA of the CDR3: TGTGCCAGCAGAACAAGTGGTGGGCCCTACGAGCAGTACTTC.

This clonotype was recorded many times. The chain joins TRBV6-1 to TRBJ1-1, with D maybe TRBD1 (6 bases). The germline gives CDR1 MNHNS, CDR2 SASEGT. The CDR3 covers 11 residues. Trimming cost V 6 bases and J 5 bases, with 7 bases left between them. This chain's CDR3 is CASSQGTEAFF. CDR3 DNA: TGTGCCAGCAGCCAGGGGACTGAAGCTTTCTTT.

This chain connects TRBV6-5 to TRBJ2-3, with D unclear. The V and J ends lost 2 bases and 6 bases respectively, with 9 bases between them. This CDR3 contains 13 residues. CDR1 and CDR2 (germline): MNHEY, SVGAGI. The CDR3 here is CASSYGSADTQYF. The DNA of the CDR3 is TGTGCCAGCAGTTACGGCTCGGCGGATACGCAGTATTTT.

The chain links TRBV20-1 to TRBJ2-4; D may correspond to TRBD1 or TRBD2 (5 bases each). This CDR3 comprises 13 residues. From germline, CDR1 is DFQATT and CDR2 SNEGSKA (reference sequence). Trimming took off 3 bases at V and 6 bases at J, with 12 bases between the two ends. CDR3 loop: CSASEGWANIQYF. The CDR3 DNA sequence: TGCAGTGCTAGTGAGGGGTGGGCAAACATTCAGTACTTC.

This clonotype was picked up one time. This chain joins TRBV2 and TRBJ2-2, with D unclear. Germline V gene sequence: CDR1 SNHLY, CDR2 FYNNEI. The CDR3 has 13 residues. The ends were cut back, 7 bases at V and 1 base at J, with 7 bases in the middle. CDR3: CASMAGNTGELFF. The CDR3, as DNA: TGTGCCAGCATGGCAGGGAACACCGGGGAGCTGTTTTTT. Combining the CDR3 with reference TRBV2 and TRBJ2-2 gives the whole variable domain EPEVTQTPSHQVTQMGQEVILRCVPISNHLYFYWYRQILGQKVEFLVSFYNNEISEKSEIFDDQFSVERPDGSNFTLKIRSTKLEDSAMYFCASMAGNTGELFFGEGSRLTVL.

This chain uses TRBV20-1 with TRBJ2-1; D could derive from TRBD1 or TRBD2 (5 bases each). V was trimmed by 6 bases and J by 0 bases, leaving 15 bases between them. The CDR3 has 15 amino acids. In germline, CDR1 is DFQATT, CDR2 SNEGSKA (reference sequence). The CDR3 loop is CSAGPGTSSYNEQFF. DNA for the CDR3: TGCAGTGCGGGCCCCGGGACCTCCTCCTACAATGAGCAGTTCTTC.

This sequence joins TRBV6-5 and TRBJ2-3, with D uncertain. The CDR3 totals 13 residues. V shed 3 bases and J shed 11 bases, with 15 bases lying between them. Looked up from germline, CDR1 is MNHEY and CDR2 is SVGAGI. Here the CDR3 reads CASSYLSSRGQYF. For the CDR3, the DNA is TGTGCCAGCAGTTATCTCTCGTCTAGAGGGCAGTATTTT.

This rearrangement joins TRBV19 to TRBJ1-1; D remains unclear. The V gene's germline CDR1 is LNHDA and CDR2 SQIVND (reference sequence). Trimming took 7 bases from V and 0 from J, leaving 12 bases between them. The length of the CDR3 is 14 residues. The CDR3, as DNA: TGTGCCAGTAATCAAGGGCGGTTGAACACTGAAGCTTTCTTT. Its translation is CASNQGRLNTEAFF.

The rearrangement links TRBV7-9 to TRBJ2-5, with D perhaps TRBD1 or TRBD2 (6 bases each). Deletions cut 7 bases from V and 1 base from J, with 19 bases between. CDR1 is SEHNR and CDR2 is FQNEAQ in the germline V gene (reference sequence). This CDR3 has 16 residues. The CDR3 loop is CASIKGGTGSQETQYF. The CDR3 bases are TGTGCCAGCATTAAGGGGGGAACAGGTTCCCAAGAGACCCAGTACTTC.

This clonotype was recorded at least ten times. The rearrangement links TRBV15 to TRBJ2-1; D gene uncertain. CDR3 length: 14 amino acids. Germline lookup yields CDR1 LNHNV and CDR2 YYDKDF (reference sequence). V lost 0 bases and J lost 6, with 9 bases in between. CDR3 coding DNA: TGTGCCACCAGCAGAGATAAACAGTCCAATGAGCAGTTCTTC. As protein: CATSRDKQSNEQFF.

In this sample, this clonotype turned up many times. In nucleotides, the CDR3 is TGCGCCAGCAGTGAGAAGGTGAACACTGAAGCTTTCTTT. It yields the protein CASSEKVNTEAFF. This chain uses TRBV10-1 with TRBJ1-1; no reliable D call. Per the germline V gene, CDR1 is WNHNN and CDR2 is SYGVQD (reference sequence). The germline V and J ends were trimmed by 2 bases and 0 bases, with 4 bases remaining between them. The CDR3 covers 13 residues.

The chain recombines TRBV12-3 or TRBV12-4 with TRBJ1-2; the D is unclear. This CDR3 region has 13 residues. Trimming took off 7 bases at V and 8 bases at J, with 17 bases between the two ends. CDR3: CASTQDRRDGYTF. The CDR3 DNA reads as TGTGCCAGCACCCAAGATCGGCGAGACGGCTACACCTTC.

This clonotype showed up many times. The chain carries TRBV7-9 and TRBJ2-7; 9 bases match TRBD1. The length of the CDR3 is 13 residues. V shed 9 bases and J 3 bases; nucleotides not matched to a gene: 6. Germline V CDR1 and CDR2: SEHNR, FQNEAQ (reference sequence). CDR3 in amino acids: CASRPGQGYEQYF. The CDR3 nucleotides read TGTGCCAGTAGACCGGGACAGGGCTACGAGCAGTACTTC.

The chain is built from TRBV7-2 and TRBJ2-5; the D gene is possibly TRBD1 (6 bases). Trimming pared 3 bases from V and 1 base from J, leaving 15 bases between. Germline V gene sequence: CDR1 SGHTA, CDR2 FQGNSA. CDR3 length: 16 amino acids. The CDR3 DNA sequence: TGTGCCAGCAGCTTCGTGACAGGAGCTTCCCAAGAGACCCAGTACTTC. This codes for CASSFVTGASQETQYF.

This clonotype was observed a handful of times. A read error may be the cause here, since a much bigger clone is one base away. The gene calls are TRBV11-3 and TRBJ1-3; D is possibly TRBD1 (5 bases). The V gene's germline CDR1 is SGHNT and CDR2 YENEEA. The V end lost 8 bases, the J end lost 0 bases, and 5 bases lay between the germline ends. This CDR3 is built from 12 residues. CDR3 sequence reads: CASGGSGNTIYF. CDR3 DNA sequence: TGTGCCAGCGGGGGCTCTGGAAACACCATATATTTT.

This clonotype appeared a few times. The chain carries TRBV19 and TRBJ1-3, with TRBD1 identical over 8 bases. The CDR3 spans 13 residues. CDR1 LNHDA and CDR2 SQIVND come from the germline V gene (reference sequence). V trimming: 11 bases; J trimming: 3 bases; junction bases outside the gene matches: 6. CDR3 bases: TGTGCCTGGCAGGGGGCTGGTGGAAACACCATATATTTT. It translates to CAWQGAGGNTIYF.

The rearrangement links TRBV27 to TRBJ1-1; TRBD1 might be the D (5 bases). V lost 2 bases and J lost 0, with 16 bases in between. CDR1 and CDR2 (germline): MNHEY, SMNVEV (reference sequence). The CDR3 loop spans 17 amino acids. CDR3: CASSLRGDWPLNTEAFF. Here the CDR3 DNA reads TGTGCCAGCAGTTTACGGGGGGACTGGCCCTTGAACACTGAAGCTTTCTTT.

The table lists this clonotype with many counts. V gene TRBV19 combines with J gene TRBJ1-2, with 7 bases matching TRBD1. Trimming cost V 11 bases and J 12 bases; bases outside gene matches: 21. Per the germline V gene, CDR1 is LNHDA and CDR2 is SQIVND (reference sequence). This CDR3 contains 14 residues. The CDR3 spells CASSPEGQRGFDTF. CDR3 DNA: TGTGCCTCATCCCCGGAGGGACAGAGAGGCTTTGACACCTTC.

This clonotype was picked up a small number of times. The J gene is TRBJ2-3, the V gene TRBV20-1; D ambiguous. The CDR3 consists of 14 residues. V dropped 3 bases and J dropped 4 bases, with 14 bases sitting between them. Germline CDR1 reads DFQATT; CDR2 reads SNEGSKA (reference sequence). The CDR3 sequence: CSARARGGADTQYF. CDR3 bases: TGCAGTGCTAGGGCACGAGGTGGCGCAGATACGCAGTATTTT.

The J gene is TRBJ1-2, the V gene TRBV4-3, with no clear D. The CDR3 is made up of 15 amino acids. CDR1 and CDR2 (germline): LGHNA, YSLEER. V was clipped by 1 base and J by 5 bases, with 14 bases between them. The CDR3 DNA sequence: TGCGCCAGCAGCCAAGCCTCGGACGGGGAGTATGGCTACACCTTC. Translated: CASSQASDGEYGYTF.